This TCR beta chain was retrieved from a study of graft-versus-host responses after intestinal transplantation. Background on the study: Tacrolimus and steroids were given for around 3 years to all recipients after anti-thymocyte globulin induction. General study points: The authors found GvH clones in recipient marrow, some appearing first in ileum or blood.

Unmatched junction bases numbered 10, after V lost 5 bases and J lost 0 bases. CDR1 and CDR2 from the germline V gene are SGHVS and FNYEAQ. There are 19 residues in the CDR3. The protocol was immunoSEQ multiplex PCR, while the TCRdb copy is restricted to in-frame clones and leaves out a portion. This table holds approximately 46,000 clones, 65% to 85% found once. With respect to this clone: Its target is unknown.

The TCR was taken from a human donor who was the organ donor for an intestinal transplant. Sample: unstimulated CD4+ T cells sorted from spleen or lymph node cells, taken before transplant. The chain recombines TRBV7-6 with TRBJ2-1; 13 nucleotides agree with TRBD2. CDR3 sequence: CASSAMGTSGVSSYNEQFF. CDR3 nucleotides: TGTGCCAGCAGCGCGATGGGGACTAGCGGGGTGAGCTCCTACAATGAGCAGTTCTTC.